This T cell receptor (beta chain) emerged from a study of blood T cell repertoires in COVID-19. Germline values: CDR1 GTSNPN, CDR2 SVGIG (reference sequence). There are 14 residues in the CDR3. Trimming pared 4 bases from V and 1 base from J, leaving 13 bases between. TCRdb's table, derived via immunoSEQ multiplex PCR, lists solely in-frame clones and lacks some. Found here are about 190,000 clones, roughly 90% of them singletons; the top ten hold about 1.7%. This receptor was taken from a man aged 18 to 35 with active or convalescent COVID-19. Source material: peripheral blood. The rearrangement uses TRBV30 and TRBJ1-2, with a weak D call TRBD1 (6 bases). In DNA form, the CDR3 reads TGTGCCTGGACTAGGACAGACCATAACTATGGCTACACCTTC. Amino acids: CAWTRTDHNYGYTF.